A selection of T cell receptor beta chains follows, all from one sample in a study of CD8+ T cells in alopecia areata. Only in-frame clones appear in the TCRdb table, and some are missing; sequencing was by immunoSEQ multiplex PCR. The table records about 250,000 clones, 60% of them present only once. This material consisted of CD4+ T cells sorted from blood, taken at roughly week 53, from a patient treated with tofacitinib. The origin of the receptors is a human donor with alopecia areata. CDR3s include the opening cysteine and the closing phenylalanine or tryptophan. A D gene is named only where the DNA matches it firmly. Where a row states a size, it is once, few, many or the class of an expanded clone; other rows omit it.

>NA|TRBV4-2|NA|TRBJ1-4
TGTGCCAGCAGCCAATCCTCAACTAATGAAAAACTGTTTTTT
CASSQSSTNEKLFF
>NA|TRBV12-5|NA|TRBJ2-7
TGTGCTAGTGGTTTGGGACAGGCCGGGGGTTACGAGCAGTACTTC
CASGLGQAGGYEQYF
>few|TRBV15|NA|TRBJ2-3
TGTGCCACCAGCGCAGGTATAACGCAGTATTTT
CATSAGITQYF
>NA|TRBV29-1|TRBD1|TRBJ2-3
TGCAGCGGGACAGGGGCTTACACAGATACGCAGTATTTT
CSGTGAYTDTQYF
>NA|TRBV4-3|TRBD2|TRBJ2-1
TGCGCCAGCAGCCAAGATCTAGCGGGGGCCCGGGATGAGCAGTTCTTC
CASSQDLAGARDEQFF
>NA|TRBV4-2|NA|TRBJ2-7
TGTGCCAGCAGCCAAGATCCGAACGGCAGCTACGAGCAGTACTTC
CASSQDPNGSYEQYF
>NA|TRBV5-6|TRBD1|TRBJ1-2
TGTGCCAGCAGCTCCCGGGACAGGGCCGGGGGCTACACCTTC
CASSSRDRAGGYTF
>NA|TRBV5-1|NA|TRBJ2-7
TGCGCCAGCAGCTTGGCTGCAGGGCCCTACGAGCAGTACTTC
CASSLAAGPYEQYF
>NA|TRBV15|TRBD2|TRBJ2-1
TGTGCCACCAGGATGACTAGAGCGGGGATCAACATTGAGCAGTTCTTC
CATRMTRAGINIEQFF
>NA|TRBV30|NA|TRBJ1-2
TGTGCCATTGTCCCAGACTATGGCTACACCTTC
CAIVPDYGYTF
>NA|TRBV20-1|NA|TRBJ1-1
TGCAGTGCTAGGAAGGGGACTGAAGCTTTCTTT
CSARKGTEAFF
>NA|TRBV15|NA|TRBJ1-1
TGTGCCACCAGCAGAGATCGGTATGAAGCTTTCTTT
CATSRDRYEAFF
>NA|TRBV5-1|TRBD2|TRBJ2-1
TGCGCCAGCAGCTTGACGGCTAGCGGGCCTAGCTCCTACAATGAGCAGTTCTTC
CASSLTASGPSSYNEQFF
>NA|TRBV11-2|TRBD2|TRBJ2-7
TGTGCCAGCAGCTTAGTTAGCGGGGGGAGCGAGCAGTACTTC
CASSLVSGGSEQYF
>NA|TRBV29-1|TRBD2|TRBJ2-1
TGCAGCGTTGATGTACTAGCGATAGGGAATGAGCAGTTCTTC
CSVDVLAIGNEQFF
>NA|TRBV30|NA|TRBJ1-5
TGTGCCTGGAGTCAGAGGGAAAATCAGCCCCAGCATTTT
CAWSQRENQPQHF
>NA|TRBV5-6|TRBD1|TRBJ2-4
TGTGCCAGCAGCCAGGACAGGGGATACATTCAGTACTTC
CASSQDRGYIQYF
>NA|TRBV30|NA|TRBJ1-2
TGTGCCTGGTCGAGGGGGGACTATGGCTACACCTTC
CAWSRGDYGYTF
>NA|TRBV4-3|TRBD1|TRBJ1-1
TGCGCCAGCAGCCAAGTTGGACAGGGACGACGAAGCACTGAAGCTTTCTTT
CASSQVGQGRRSTEAFF
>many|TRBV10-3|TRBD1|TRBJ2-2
TGTGCCATCAGTGAAGGACAGGGGATCGAGAACACCGGGGAGCTGTTTTTT
CAISEGQGIENTGELFF
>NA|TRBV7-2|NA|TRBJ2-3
TGTGCCAGCAGCCCCGTAACCACAGATACGCAGTATTTT
CASSPVTTDTQYF
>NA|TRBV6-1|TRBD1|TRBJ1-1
TGTGCCAGCACCCGGGACAGGGAAGTCACTGAAGCTTTCTTT
CASTRDREVTEAFF
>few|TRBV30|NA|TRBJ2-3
TGTGCCCGGCGCGGCACAGATACGCAGTATTTT
CARRGTDTQYF
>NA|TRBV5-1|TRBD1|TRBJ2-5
TGCGCCAGCAGCCCTACAGGGGCTGAGACCCAGTACTTC
CASSPTGAETQYF
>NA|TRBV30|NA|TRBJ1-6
TGTGCCTGGAGACGAGTGGGTTCACCCCTCCACTTT
CAWRRVGSPLHF
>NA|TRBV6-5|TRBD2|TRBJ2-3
TGTGCCAGCAGGCGACTAGCGGGGGGAACAGATACGCAGTATTTT
CASRRLAGGTDTQYF
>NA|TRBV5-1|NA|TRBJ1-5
TGCGCCAGCAGCTTGGCCGGGACGCCGAATCAGCCCCAGCATTTT
CASSLAGTPNQPQHF
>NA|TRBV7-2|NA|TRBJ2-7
TGTGCCAGCAGCTTGTTATACGAGCAGTACTTC
CASSLLYEQYF
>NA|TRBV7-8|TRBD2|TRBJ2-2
TGTGCCAGCAGCTTAGTGCCTAGCGGATATACCGGGGAGCTGTTTTTT
CASSLVPSGYTGELFF
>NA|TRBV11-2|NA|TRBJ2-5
TGTGCCAGCAGCGAAGGGTATGGCGGCAGCGCTAAGAGCACCCAGTACTTC
CASSEGYGGSAKSTQYF
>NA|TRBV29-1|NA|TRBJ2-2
TGCAGCGTTGGGGGCGCGGGAACCGGGGAGCTGTTTTTT
CSVGGAGTGELFF